This T cell receptor (beta chain) was sequenced in a study of T cell responses to AZD1222 COVID-19 vaccine. General study findings and limits: There were mostly white British donors and more females than males, and clonal diversity was possibly underestimated. Along spike, vaccine-associated CD4 TCRs were found throughout, with dominance at 160-218 and 743-854. Baseline antibody screening turned up just six or seven seropositive AZD1222 recipients.

About this clone itself: Its specificity is unknown.

The protocol was immunoSEQ multiplex PCR, while the TCRdb copy is restricted to in-frame clones and leaves out a portion. The profile shows 130,000 or so clones, 85% to 95% of them singletons. Germline values: CDR1 SGHRS, CDR2 YFSETQ. V lost 3 bases, J lost 8 bases, and 11 bases lay in between. This CDR3 comprises 12 residues. The sequenced sample was peripheral blood, obtained on day 0 of AZD1222 vaccination. This clonotype originated in an adult in good health. The chain recombines TRBV5-1 with TRBJ1-2; D is ambiguous. CDR3 in amino acids: CASSSRSGGYTF. CDR3 DNA: TGCGCCAGCAGCTCTAGGTCCGGAGGCTACACCTTC.